This is a list of T cell receptor beta chains from one sample in a study of cytomegalovirus exposure and HLA in healthy donors. Only in-frame clones appear in the TCRdb table, and some are missing; sequencing was by immunoSEQ multiplex PCR. The sample lists 120,000 or so clones, more than 80% occurring once. The specimen was PBMCs. The receptors were sampled from a man aged 25-40 years in good health and CMV-seropositive. CDR3s include the opening cysteine and the closing phenylalanine or tryptophan. A D gene is named only where the DNA matches it firmly. Clone size, where shown, is once, few, many, or a class for clones that have expanded.

j_call clone_size v_call d_call cdr3_aa cdr3_nt
TRBJ2-7 . TRBV2 . CASSEGRGVYEQYF TGTGCCAGCAGTGAAGGCAGGGGTGTCTACGAGCAGTACTTC
TRBJ1-2 . TRBV10-3 TRBD1 CAITGGGTGSIPYGYTF TGTGCCATCACCGGGGGGGGGACAGGGTCAATCCCCTATGGCTACACCTTC
TRBJ2-7 . TRBV5-1 . CASSPLSGPEQYF TGCGCCAGCAGCCCCCTTTCTGGGCCCGAGCAGTACTTC
TRBJ2-1 . TRBV5-1 TRBD2 CASEWAGGRDEQFF TGCGCCAGCGAGTGGGCGGGGGGGCGCGATGAGCAGTTCTTC
TRBJ2-2 . TRBV5-1 . CASRAASDGELFF TGCGCCAGCAGGGCGGCTAGTGACGGGGAGCTGTTTTTT
TRBJ1-1 . TRBV15 TRBD1 CATSTEGQGRTFF TGTGCCACCAGCACCGAGGGACAGGGTCGCACTTTCTTT
TRBJ1-5 few TRBV7-2 TRBD1 CASSRGQGVFQPQHF TGTGCCAGCAGCCGAGGACAGGGGGTCTTCCAGCCCCAGCATTTT
TRBJ1-5 . TRBV27 TRBD1 CASSFATGGDQPQHF TGTGCCAGCAGTTTCGCGACAGGGGGCGATCAGCCCCAGCATTTT
TRBJ2-5 . TRBV20-1 . CSAMTEETQYF TGCAGTGCTATGACAGAAGAGACCCAGTACTTC
TRBJ2-5 . TRBV6-5 . CASSYSGQGYQETQYF TGTGCCAGCAGTTACTCGGGACAAGGGTACCAAGAGACCCAGTACTTC
TRBJ1-1 . TRBV12-5 TRBD1 CASGLQGAEAFF TGTGCTAGTGGTTTGCAGGGGGCCGAAGCTTTCTTT
TRBJ2-3 . TRBV5-1 TRBD1 CASSTGTDDTDTQYF TGCGCCAGCAGCACCGGGACAGATGACACAGATACGCAGTATTTT
TRBJ2-3 . TRBV2 TRBD2 CASSVTSGTDTQYF TGTGCCAGCAGTGTGACTAGCGGAACAGATACGCAGTATTTT
TRBJ2-3 . TRBV7-2 . CASSFSSTDTQYF TGTGCCAGCAGCTTTTCTAGCACAGATACGCAGTATTTT
TRBJ1-4 . TRBV6-5 . CASSYPAGRNEKLFF TGTGCCAGCAGTTATCCGGCGGGACGTAATGAAAAACTGTTTTTT
TRBJ1-2 few TRBV6-6 . CASTPGGYGYTF TGTGCCAGCACCCCGGGAGGCTATGGCTACACCTTC
TRBJ2-7 few TRBV14 . CASSLGLPHEQYF TGTGCCAGCAGCCTCGGGTTACCCCACGAGCAGTACTTC
TRBJ1-4 . TRBV9 . CASSVDKGPRGLFF TGTGCCAGCAGCGTAGATAAAGGCCCTAGGGGACTGTTTTTT
TRBJ1-2 . TRBV23-1 . CASLGGYGYTF TGCGCCAGTCTGGGGGGCTATGGCTACACCTTC
TRBJ1-3 . TRBV4-2 . CASSPGGISGNTIYF TGTGCCAGCAGCCCCGGAGGAATCTCTGGAAACACCATATATTTT
TRBJ2-2 . TRBV12-5 . CASGLVRGEISGELFF TGTGCTAGTGGTTTGGTCCGGGGAGAAATATCCGGGGAGCTGTTTTTT
TRBJ2-2 once TRBV7-3 TRBD1 CASSRQGNTGELFF TGTGCCAGCAGCCGACAGGGGAACACCGGGGAGCTGTTTTTT
TRBJ1-3 . TRBV9 TRBD1 CASSVGDRVSGNTIYF TGTGCCAGCAGCGTAGGGGACAGGGTTTCTGGAAACACCATATATTTT
TRBJ1-1 . TRBV19 TRBD1 CASRAGGTEAFF TGTGCCAGTAGAGCAGGGGGCACTGAAGCTTTCTTT
TRBJ2-7 . TRBV29-1 . CSVSGDRAGAQDEQYF TGCAGCGTTTCGGGTGATAGGGCAGGGGCTCAGGACGAGCAGTACTTC
TRBJ2-7 . TRBV10-1 TRBD2 CASSPSGTYEQYF TGCGCCAGCAGTCCTAGCGGGACCTACGAGCAGTACTTC
TRBJ2-3 . TRBV6-1 TRBD1 CASSGDRITDTQYF TGTGCCAGCAGTGGGGACAGGATTACAGATACGCAGTATTTT
TRBJ2-7 . TRBV5-1 . CASSLHTRQALSYEQYF TGCGCCAGCAGCTTGCACACCCGACAAGCCCTCTCCTACGAGCAGTACTTC
TRBJ1-1 . TRBV20-1 . CSAPTRSEAFF TGCAGTGCCCCCACCCGGAGTGAAGCTTTCTTT
TRBJ2-4 . TRBV25-1 . CASSGAGLAKNIQYF TGTGCCAGCAGTGGTGCGGGATTAGCCAAAAACATTCAGTACTTC
TRBJ2-7 . TRBV27 TRBD1 CASSLTGAYEQYF TGTGCCAGCAGTTTAACAGGGGCCTACGAGCAGTACTTC
TRBJ1-3 . TRBV6-4 . CASSPTNSGNTIYF TGTGCCAGCAGCCCTACCAACTCTGGAAACACCATATATTTT
TRBJ2-5 once TRBV4-1 TRBD2 CASSQEGTSGGHRETQYF TGCGCCAGCAGCCAAGAGGGGACTAGCGGGGGACACAGGGAGACCCAGTACTTC
TRBJ1-1 . TRBV25-1 . CASSEGWGGSKNTEAFF TGTGCCAGCAGTGAAGGCTGGGGAGGCTCAAAGAACACTGAAGCTTTCTTT
TRBJ1-1 . TRBV10-3 . CAIVSSGNTEAFF TGTGCCATCGTTAGTTCAGGGAACACTGAAGCTTTCTTT